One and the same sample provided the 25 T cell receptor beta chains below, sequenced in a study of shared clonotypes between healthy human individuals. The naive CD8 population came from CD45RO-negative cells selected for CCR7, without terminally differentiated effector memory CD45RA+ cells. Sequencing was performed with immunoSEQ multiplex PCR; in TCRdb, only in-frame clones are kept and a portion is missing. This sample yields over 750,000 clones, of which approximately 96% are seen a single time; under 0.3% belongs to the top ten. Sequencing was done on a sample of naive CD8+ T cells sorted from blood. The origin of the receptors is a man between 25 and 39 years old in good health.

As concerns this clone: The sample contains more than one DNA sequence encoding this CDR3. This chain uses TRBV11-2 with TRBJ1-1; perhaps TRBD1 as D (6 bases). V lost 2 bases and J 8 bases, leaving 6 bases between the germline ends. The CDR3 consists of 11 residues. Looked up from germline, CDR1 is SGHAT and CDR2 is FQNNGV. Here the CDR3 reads CASSLTGEAFF. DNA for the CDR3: TGTGCCAGCAGCTTAACAGGGGAAGCTTTCTTT.

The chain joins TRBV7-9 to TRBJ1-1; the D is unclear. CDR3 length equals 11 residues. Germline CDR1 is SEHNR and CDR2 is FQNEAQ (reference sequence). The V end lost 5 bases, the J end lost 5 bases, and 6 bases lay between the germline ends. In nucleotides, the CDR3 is TGTGCCAGCAGCGTAGGTACTGAAGCTTTCTTT. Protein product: CASSVGTEAFF.

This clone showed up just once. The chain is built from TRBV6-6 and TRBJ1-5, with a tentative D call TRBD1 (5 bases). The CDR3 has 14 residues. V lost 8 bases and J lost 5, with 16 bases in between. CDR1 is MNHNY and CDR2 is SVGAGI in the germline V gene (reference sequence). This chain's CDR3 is CASGRRGGHQPQHF. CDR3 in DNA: TGTGCCAGCGGACGGAGGGGTGGTCATCAGCCCCAGCATTTT.

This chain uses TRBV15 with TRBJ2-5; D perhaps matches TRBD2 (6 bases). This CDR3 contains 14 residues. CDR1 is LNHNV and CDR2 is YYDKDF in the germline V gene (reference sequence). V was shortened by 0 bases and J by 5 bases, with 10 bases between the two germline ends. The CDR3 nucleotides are TGTGCCACCAGCAGAGATAGGAGGGATGAGACCCAGTACTTC. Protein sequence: CATSRDRRDETQYF. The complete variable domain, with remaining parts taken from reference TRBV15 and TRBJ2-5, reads DAMVIQNPRYQVTQFGKPVTLSCSQTLNHNVMYWYQQKSSQAPKLLFHYYDKDFNNEADTPDNFQSRRPNTSFCFLDIRSPGLGDTAMYLCATSRDRRDETQYFGPGTRLLVL.

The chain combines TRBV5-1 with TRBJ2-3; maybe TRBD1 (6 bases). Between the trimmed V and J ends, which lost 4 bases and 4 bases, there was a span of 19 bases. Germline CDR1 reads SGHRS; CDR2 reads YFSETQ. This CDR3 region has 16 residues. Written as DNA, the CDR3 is TGCGCCAGCAGCAAGGGGGACCGAAATGCCCCAGATACGCAGTATTTT. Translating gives CASSKGDRNAPDTQYF.

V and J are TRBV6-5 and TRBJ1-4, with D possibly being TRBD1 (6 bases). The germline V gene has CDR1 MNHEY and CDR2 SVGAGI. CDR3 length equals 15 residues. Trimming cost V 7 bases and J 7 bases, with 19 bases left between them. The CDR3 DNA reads TGTGCCAGCACCCCTACAGGGATGTTGAGTGAAAAACTGTTTTTT. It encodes CASTPTGMLSEKLFF.

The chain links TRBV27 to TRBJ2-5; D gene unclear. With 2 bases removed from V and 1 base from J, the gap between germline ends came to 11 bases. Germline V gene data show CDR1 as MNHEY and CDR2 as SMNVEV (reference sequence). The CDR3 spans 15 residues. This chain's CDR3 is CASSLRLGSQETQYF. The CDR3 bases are TGTGCCAGCAGTTTACGGCTTGGATCCCAAGAGACCCAGTACTTC.

Here the CDR3 reads CSVEGGYNEQFF. The CDR3 DNA follows: TGCAGCGTTGAAGGCGGCTACAATGAGCAGTTCTTC. The J gene is TRBJ2-1, the V gene TRBV29-1; D not resolved. The V and J ends lost 1 base and 3 bases respectively, with 4 bases between them. Germline V gene lookup returns CDR1 SQVTM and CDR2 ANQGSEA. The CDR3 loop spans 12 amino acids.

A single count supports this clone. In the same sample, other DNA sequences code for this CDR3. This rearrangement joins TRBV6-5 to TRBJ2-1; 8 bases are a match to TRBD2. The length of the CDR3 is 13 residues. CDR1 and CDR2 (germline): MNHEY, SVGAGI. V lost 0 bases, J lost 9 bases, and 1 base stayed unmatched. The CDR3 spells CASSYSAGGEQFF. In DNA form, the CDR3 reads TGTGCCAGCAGTTACTCCGCGGGAGGTGAGCAGTTCTTC.

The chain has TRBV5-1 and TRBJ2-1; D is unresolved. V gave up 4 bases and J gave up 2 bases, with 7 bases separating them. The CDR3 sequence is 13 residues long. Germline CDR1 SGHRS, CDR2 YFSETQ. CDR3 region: CASSPLTYNEQFF. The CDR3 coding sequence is TGCGCCAGCAGCCCGCTCACCTACAATGAGCAGTTCTTC.

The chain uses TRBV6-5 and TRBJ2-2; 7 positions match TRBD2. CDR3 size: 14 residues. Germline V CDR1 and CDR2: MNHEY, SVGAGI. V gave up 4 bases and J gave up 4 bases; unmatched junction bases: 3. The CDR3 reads CASSLAGFTGELFF. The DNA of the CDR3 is TGTGCCAGCAGTTTAGCGGGTTTCACCGGGGAGCTGTTTTTT.

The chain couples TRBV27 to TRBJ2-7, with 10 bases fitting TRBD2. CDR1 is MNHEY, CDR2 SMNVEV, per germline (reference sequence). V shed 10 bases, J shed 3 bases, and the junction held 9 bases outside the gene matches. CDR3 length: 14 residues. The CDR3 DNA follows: TGTGCCACCATATTGGGACTAGCGAACTACGAGCAGTACTTC. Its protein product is CATILGLANYEQYF.

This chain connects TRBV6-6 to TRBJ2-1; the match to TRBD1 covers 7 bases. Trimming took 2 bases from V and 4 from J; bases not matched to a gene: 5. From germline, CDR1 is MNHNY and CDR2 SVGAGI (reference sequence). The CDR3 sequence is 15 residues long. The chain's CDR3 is CASSYGQGEYNEQFF. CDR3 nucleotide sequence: TGTGCCAGCAGTTACGGTCAGGGGGAGTACAATGAGCAGTTCTTC.

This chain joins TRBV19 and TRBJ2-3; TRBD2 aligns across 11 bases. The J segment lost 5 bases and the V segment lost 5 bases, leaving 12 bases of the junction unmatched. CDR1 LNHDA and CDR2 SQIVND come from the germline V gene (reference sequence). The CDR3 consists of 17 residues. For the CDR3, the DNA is TGTGCCAGTAGTCGGGACAGACCGGGACTAGCGGAAGATACGCAGTATTTT. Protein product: CASSRDRPGLAEDTQYF.

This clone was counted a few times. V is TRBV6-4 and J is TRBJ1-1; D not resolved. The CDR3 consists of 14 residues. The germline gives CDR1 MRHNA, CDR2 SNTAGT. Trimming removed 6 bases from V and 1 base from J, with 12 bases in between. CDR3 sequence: CASSEDGWNTEAFF. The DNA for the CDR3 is TGTGCCAGCAGCGAAGACGGCTGGAACACTGAAGCTTTCTTT.

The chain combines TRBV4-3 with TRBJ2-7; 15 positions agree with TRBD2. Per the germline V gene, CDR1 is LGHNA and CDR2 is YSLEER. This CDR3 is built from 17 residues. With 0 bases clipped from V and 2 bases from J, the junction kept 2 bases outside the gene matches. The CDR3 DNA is TGCGCCAGCAGCCAAGAGTGGACTAGCGGGAGGGCCTACGAGCAGTACTTC. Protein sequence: CASSQEWTSGRAYEQYF.

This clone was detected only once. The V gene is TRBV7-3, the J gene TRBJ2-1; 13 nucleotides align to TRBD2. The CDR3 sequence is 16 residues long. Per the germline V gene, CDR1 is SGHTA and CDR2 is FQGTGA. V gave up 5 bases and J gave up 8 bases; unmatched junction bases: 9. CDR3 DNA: TGTGCCAGCAGCCTGGGGACTAGCGGGATCTTCGATGAGCAGTTCTTC. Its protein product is CASSLGTSGIFDEQFF.

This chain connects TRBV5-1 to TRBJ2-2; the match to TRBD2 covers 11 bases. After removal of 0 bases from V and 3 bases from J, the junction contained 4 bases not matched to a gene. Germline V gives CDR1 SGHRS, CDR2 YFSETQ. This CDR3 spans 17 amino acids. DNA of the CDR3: TGCGCCAGCAGCTTGGAAGGGACTAGCGGTTACACCGGGGAGCTGTTTTTT. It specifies CASSLEGTSGYTGELFF.

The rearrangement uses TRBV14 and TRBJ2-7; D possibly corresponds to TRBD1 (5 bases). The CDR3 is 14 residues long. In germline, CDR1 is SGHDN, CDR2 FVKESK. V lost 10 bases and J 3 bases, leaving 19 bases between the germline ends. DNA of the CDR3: TGTGCCACCCTCTTAATTCGACAGATCTACGAGCAGTACTTC. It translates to CATLLIRQIYEQYF.

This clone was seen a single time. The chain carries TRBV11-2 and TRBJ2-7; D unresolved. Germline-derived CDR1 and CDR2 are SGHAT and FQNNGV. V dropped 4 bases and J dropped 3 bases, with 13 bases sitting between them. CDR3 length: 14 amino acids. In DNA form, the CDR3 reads TGTGCCAGCAGCTCCTACAGCGATCACTACGAGCAGTACTTC. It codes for CASSSYSDHYEQYF.

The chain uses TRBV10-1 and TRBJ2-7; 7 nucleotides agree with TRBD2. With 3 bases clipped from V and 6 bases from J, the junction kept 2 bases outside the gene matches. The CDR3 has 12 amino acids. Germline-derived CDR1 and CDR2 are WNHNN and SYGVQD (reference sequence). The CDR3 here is CASSDRGSEQYF. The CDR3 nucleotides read TGCGCCAGCAGTGACCGCGGGAGCGAGCAGTACTTC.

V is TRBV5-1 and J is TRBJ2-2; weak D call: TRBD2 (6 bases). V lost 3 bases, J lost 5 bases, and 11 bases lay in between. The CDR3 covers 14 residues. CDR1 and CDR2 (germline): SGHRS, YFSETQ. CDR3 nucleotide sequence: TGCGCCAGCAGCTCCACGGGAGCAACCGGGGAGCTGTTTTTT. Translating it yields CASSSTGATGELFF.

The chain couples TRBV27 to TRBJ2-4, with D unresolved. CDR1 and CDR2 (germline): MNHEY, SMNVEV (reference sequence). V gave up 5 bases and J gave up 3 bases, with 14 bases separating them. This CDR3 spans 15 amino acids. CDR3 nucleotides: TGTGCCAGCAGTCCCCAGAGAGGAGTCAAAAACATTCAGTACTTC. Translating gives CASSPQRGVKNIQYF.

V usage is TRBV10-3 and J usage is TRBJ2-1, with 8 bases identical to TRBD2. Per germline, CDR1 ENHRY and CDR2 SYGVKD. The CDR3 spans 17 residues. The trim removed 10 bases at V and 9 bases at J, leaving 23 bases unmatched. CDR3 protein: CATSDPESGSNVFEQFF. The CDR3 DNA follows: TGTGCCACGTCCGATCCGGAAAGCGGGAGCAATGTATTTGAGCAGTTCTTC.

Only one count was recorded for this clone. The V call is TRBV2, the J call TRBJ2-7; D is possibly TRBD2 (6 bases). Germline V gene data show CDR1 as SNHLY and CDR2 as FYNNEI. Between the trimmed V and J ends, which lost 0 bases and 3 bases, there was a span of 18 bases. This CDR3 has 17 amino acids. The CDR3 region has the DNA TGTGCCAGCAGTGAAGCTGAACTAGCAGCAGATTACTACGAGCAGTACTTC. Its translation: CASSEAELAADYYEQYF.